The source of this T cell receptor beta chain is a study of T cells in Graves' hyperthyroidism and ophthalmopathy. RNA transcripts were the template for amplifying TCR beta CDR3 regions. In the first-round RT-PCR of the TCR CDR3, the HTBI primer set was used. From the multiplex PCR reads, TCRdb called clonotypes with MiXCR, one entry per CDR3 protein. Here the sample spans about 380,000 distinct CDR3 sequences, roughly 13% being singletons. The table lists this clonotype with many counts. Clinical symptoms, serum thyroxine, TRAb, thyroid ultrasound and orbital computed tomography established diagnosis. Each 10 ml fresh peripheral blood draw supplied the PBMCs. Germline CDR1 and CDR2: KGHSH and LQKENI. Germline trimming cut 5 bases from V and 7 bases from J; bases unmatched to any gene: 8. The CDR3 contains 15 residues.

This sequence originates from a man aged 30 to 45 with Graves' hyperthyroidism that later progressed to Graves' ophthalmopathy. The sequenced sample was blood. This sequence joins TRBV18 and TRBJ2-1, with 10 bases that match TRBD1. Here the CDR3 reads CASSEGQGRWNEQFF. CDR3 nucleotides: TGTGCCAGCTCAGAGGGACAGGGGAGATGGAATGAGCAGTTCTTC.